This passage covers 9 T cell receptor beta chains from one sample sequenced in a study of control samples from healthy donors and cancer patients. The method was immunoSEQ multiplex PCR; TCRdb's version includes in-frame clones alone and lacks a portion of them. This table has some 130,000 clones, roughly 90% appearing once. The sample consisted of blood. The receptors were gathered from a woman aged 50 to 65 in good health.

The V gene is TRBV9, the J gene TRBJ1-2; D is possibly TRBD1 (6 bases). CDR1 and CDR2 from the germline V gene are SGDLS and YYNGEE. The CDR3 contains 12 residues. The V end lost 0 bases, the J end lost 7 bases, and 7 bases lay between the germline ends. The CDR3 DNA sequence: TGTGCCAGCAGCGTAGCAGGGGTTGGCTACACCTTC. Translating it yields CASSVAGVGYTF.

The chain is built from TRBV27 and TRBJ2-7; D gene ambiguous. V was shortened by 5 bases and J by 7 bases, with 18 bases between the two germline ends. Germline V CDR1 and CDR2: MNHEY, SMNVEV (reference sequence). CDR3 length: 14 residues. CDR3 sequence (DNA): TGTGCCAGCAGTCCGCCTTTTAGTTCTGGAGAGCAGTACTTC. Amino acids: CASSPPFSSGEQYF.

The chain links TRBV7-9 to TRBJ2-2; D perhaps matches TRBD2 (5 bases). The CDR3 is 13 residues long. The germline gives CDR1 SEHNR, CDR2 FQNEAQ (reference sequence). Trimming cost V 3 bases and J 6 bases, with 8 bases left between them. The DNA of the CDR3 is TGTGCCAGCAGCTTCGACTACTCCGGGGAGCTGTTTTTT. Its translation: CASSFDYSGELFF.

The chain combines TRBV14 with TRBJ2-7; D not resolved. Trimming took 0 bases from V and 7 from J, leaving 10 bases between them. This CDR3 has 13 amino acids. CDR1 and CDR2 from the germline V gene are SGHDN and FVKESK. The CDR3 coding sequence is TGTGCCAGCAGCCAAGACTTGATCGGGGAGCAGTACTTC. It is translated as CASSQDLIGEQYF.

J is TRBJ2-7 and V is TRBV6-1, with D perhaps TRBD1 (5 bases). CDR3 length: 14 amino acids. Germline V gives CDR1 MNHNS, CDR2 SASEGT. V shed 2 bases and J shed 9 bases, with 17 bases lying between them. The CDR3, as DNA: TGTGCCAGCAGTGAATCCCAGGGAACCCTCCCGCAGTACTTC. Translating gives CASSESQGTLPQYF.

This clone was detected once. The chain couples TRBV15 to TRBJ1-2; D unresolved. The V gene lost 0 bases and the J gene lost 4 bases, with 12 bases spanning the gap. This CDR3 has 15 residues. Germline V gene sequence: CDR1 LNHNV, CDR2 YYDKDF (reference sequence). CDR3 bases: TGTGCCACCAGCAGAGATCCGAATGCAGGCTATGGCTACACCTTC. Translation: CATSRDPNAGYGYTF.

This clone came up once. CDR3 sequence (DNA): TGTGCCAGCACCCCGAAGACAGGGGCTAGCACAGATACGCAGTATTTT. The encoded protein is CASTPKTGASTDTQYF. The V and J genes are TRBV25-1 and TRBJ2-3; 8 bases map to TRBD1. Unmatched junction bases numbered 9, after V lost 7 bases and J lost 0 bases. CDR3 length equals 16 residues. Germline V lookup: CDR1 MGHDK, CDR2 SYGVNS.

The chain combines TRBV2 with TRBJ1-4; 7 nucleotides align to TRBD1. CDR3 size: 16 residues. Germline V gene sequence: CDR1 SNHLY, CDR2 FYNNEI. J was trimmed by 5 bases and V by 6 bases; bases with no gene match: 12. CDR3 bases: TGTGCCAGCAGCGTTACAGGGGCCGGGCTAAATGAAAAACTGTTTTTT. Its translation is CASSVTGAGLNEKLFF. The full variable domain, in which reference TRBV2 and TRBJ1-4 provide the parts outside the CDR3, is EPEVTQTPSHQVTQMGQEVILRCVPISNHLYFYWYRQILGQKVEFLVSFYNNEISEKSEIFDDQFSVERPDGSNFTLKIRSTKLEDSAMYFCASSVTGAGLNEKLFFGSGTQLSVL.

This clone was recorded only once. The chain uses TRBV29-1 and TRBJ2-1; D is possibly TRBD2 (5 bases). The ends were cut back, 7 bases at V and 0 bases at J, with 16 bases in the middle. The CDR3 sequence is 15 residues long. The germline CDR1 and CDR2 sequences are SQVTM and ANQGSEA. As DNA, the CDR3 is TGCAGCGCTTTACACCGGGGTTACTCCTACAATGAGCAGTTCTTC. This sequence encodes CSALHRGYSYNEQFF.